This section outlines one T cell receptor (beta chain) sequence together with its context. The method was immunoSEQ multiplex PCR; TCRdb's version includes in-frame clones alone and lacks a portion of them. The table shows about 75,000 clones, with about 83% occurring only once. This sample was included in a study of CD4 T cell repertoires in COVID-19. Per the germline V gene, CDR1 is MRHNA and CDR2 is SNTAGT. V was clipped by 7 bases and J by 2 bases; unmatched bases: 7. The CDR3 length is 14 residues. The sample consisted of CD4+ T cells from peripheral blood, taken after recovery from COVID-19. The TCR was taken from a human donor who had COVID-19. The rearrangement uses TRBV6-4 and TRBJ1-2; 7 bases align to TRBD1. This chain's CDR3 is CASTLGQFNYGYTF. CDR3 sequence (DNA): TGTGCCAGCACCTTGGGACAGTTCAACTATGGCTACACCTTC.